One and the same sample provided the 16 T cell receptor beta chains below, sequenced in a study of STAT5B mutations in CD4+ large granular lymphocyte leukemia. Generated by immunoSEQ multiplex PCR, the TCRdb table keeps only in-frame clones and is missing some. The sample lists 35,000 to 40,000 clones, around 75% seen once, with around 0.57% in the top ten. Sequencing input: CD4+ T cells from blood buffy coats. These receptor sequences come from a human donor in good health.

The V call is TRBV2, the J call TRBJ2-3; 9 bases map to TRBD2. The trim removed 7 bases at V and 7 bases at J, leaving 15 bases unmatched. The CDR3 is 16 residues long. In germline, CDR1 is SNHLY, CDR2 FYNNEI. CDR3 in amino acids: CASTTWFSGRSYTQYF. The CDR3 nucleotides are TGTGCCAGCACCACTTGGTTTAGCGGGAGATCCTATACGCAGTATTTT.

This clone appeared once. This chain uses TRBV7-9 with TRBJ2-7; no reliable D call. The CDR3 has 11 residues. Germline loops: CDR1 SEHNR, CDR2 FQNEAQ (reference sequence). The chain's CDR3 is CASSSTQNLLV. The DNA for the CDR3 is TGTGCCAGCAGCTCAACGCAAAACCTACTAGTC.

The rearrangement links TRBV4-2 to TRBJ2-1; 15 bases are a match to TRBD2. Germline trimming cut 5 bases from V and 5 bases from J; bases unmatched to any gene: 4. The CDR3 runs to 16 residues. The germline V gene encodes CDR1 LGHNA and CDR2 YNFKEQ. The CDR3 DNA sequence: TGTGCCAGCAGCGACCGGACTAGCGGGAGGGACAATGAGCAGTTCTTC. Amino acid sequence: CASSDRTSGRDNEQFF.

The chain recombines TRBV5-1 with TRBJ2-5, with a tentative D call TRBD1 (6 bases). This CDR3 is built from 14 residues. Germline V gene sequence: CDR1 SGHRS, CDR2 YFSETQ. Between the trimmed V and J ends, which lost 4 bases and 3 bases, there was a span of 13 bases. The CDR3 DNA follows: TGCGCCAGCAGCGGGGGCGGCAGGGAAGAGACCCAGTACTTC. Protein sequence: CASSGGGREETQYF.

This clone was counted a few times. The chain recombines TRBV5-4 with TRBJ1-1; the D is unclear. V was trimmed by 0 bases and J by 11 bases, leaving 17 bases between them. Germline V gives CDR1 SGHNT, CDR2 YYREEE (reference sequence). This CDR3 region has 14 residues. CDR3: CASSLGGEGVRAFF. The DNA for the CDR3 is TGTGCCAGCAGCTTGGGTGGGGAAGGAGTGCGGGCTTTCTTT.

The chain combines TRBV5-1 with TRBJ2-7; possibly TRBD1 for D (6 bases). The CDR3 covers 15 residues. Germline CDR1 and CDR2: SGHRS and YFSETQ. The V gene lost 1 base and the J gene lost 4 bases, with 15 bases spanning the gap. Here the CDR3 reads CASSLMDRPAYEQYF. In DNA, the CDR3 is TGCGCCAGCAGCTTGATGGACAGACCAGCGTACGAGCAGTACTTC.

The chain recombines TRBV7-9 with TRBJ2-7, with D perhaps TRBD1 (5 bases). Trimming took off 6 bases at V and 6 bases at J, with 18 bases between the two ends. CDR3 length: 14 residues. Germline CDR1 and CDR2: SEHNR and FQNEAQ (reference sequence). The CDR3 nucleotides read TGTGCCAGCAGACCGACGGAACTCCAGGGCGAGCAGTACTTC. Residues: CASRPTELQGEQYF.

V gene TRBV6-5 combines with J gene TRBJ2-5; perhaps TRBD1 as D (5 bases). The ends were cut back, 6 bases at V and 7 bases at J, with 18 bases in the middle. The V gene's germline CDR1 is MNHEY and CDR2 SVGAGI. CDR3 size: 14 residues. The CDR3 DNA follows: TGTGCCAGCAGCCAGGGTTTAGCCGCCGGGACCCAGTACTTC. Encoded protein: CASSQGLAAGTQYF.

The chain couples TRBV7-9 to TRBJ2-1; 7 bases are shared with TRBD1. Germline trimming cut 2 bases from V and 5 bases from J; bases unmatched to any gene: 6. The germline V gene has CDR1 SEHNR and CDR2 FQNEAQ (reference sequence). This CDR3 contains 15 residues. The CDR3 DNA reads as TGTGCCAGCAGCTTAACCGGGACAGCGAACAATGAGCAGTTCTTC. Amino acids: CASSLTGTANNEQFF.

The chain links TRBV7-2 to TRBJ2-1, with 7 bases matching TRBD1. Germline V CDR1 and CDR2: SGHTA, FQGNSA. V gave up 0 bases and J gave up 6 bases; unmatched junction bases: 5. This CDR3 has 15 amino acids. CDR3 loop: CASSLAAYRGNEQFF. In DNA form, the CDR3 reads TGTGCCAGCAGCTTAGCGGCCTACAGGGGCAATGAGCAGTTCTTC.

The gene calls are TRBV10-3 and TRBJ1-5, with 10 bases fitting TRBD1. After removal of 6 bases from V and 1 base from J, the junction contained 15 bases not matched to a gene. This CDR3 comprises 19 residues. The germline gives CDR1 ENHRY, CDR2 SYGVKD. The DNA for the CDR3 is TGTGCCATCAGCGAAGTCCCGGGACAGGGGCGGGTAAGCAATCAGCCCCAGCATTTT. This sequence encodes CAISEVPGQGRVSNQPQHF.

The genes are TRBV2 and TRBJ1-5; TRBD1 agrees at 8 bases. This CDR3 has 14 amino acids. Per germline, CDR1 SNHLY and CDR2 FYNNEI. Trimming cost V 6 bases and J 9 bases; bases outside gene matches: 10. In DNA form, the CDR3 reads TGTGCCAGCAGCTCCGGACAGGGTGAGGGGCCCCAGCATTTT. Amino acids: CASSSGQGEGPQHF.

The chain employs TRBV27 and TRBJ1-5; weak D call: TRBD1 (6 bases). CDR1 and CDR2 from the germline V gene are MNHEY and SMNVEV (reference sequence). The ends were cut back, 7 bases at V and 3 bases at J, with 13 bases in the middle. CDR3 length equals 14 residues. The CDR3: CASTQSGANQPQHF. The CDR3 coding sequence is TGTGCCAGCACCCAGTCAGGGGCCAATCAGCCCCAGCATTTT.

The chain recombines TRBV6-7 with TRBJ2-1, with D hard to call. Being an ORF, TRBV6-7 has a function that is uncertain. Trimming pared 2 bases from V and 1 base from J, leaving 12 bases between. There are 16 residues in the CDR3. The CDR3 nucleotides read TGTGCCAGCAGTTACGTTGGTGCTTGGTCCTACAATGAGCAGTTCTTC. Translation gives CASSYVGAWSYNEQFF.

The chain joins TRBV2 to TRBJ2-7; 12 bases agree with TRBD1. Germline-derived CDR1 and CDR2 are SNHLY and FYNNEI. V lost 6 bases, J lost 4 bases, and 4 bases stayed unmatched. The CDR3 spans 14 residues. CDR3 region: CASRGTGGAYEQYF. In DNA form, the CDR3 reads TGTGCCAGCAGAGGGACAGGGGGCGCTTACGAGCAGTACTTC.

This chain joins TRBV18 and TRBJ1-1; D not certain. Germline CDR1 KGHSH, CDR2 LQKENI. The CDR3 length is 15 residues. V lost 0 bases to trimming and J lost 1 base, with 9 bases between them. CDR3 sequence reads: CASSPPASRNTEAFF. Written as DNA, the CDR3 is TGTGCCAGCTCACCACCGGCTTCTAGGAACACTGAAGCTTTCTTT.